These 25 T cell receptor beta chains were all obtained from the same sample, sequenced in a study of CD8 T cells in Susac syndrome. Random hexamers primed reverse transcription of about 0.45 to 1 ug RNA. TCRdb used MiXCR to reprocess the immunoSEQ multiplex PCR reads, holding one entry per CDR3 protein. The sample shows hundreds of thousands of distinct CDR3 sequences, more than 80% of them seen only once. The sequenced sample consisted of CD8+ T cells from PBMCs. The origin of the receptors is a human donor with multiple sclerosis.

This chain joins TRBV13 and TRBJ1-6; maybe TRBD1 (5 bases). Looked up from germline, CDR1 is PRHDT and CDR2 is FYEKMQ (reference sequence). The CDR3 sequence is 15 residues long. The V end lost 0 bases, the J end lost 12 bases, and 15 bases lay between the germline ends. This chain's CDR3 is CASSLGLGPPLPLHF. The CDR3 DNA reads as TGTGCCAGCAGCTTAGGTCTGGGGCCTCCTTTACCCCTCCACTTT.

The chain combines TRBV7-8 with TRBJ2-7; TRBD1 is a possible D gene (5 bases). The V gene's germline CDR1 is SGHVS and CDR2 FQNEAQ. CDR3 size: 16 residues. Trimming stripped 3 bases from V and 2 bases from J, with 17 bases between. The CDR3: CASSFGALLAPYEQYF. Here the CDR3 DNA reads TGTGCCAGCAGCTTTGGGGCCCTTTTAGCCCCCTACGAGCAGTACTTC.

The CDR3 spells CATSDYMTRTELEKLFF. The DNA of the CDR3 is TGTGCCACCAGTGATTATATGACTCGGACAGAACTGGAAAAACTGTTTTTT. This chain uses TRBV24-1 with TRBJ1-4; the D gene is possibly TRBD1 (6 bases). V was shortened by 2 bases and J by 8 bases, with 20 bases between the two germline ends. CDR3 size: 17 residues. CDR1 and CDR2 from the germline V gene are KGHDR and SFDVKD.

The V call is TRBV6-1, the J call TRBJ2-1, with 7 bases identical to TRBD1. The germline V gene encodes CDR1 MNHNS and CDR2 SASEGT. V lost 8 bases, J lost 10 bases, and 11 bases stayed unmatched. The CDR3 has 13 amino acids. The CDR3 loop is CASGGQDGFEQFF. The CDR3 DNA follows: TGTGCCAGCGGCGGACAGGATGGATTCGAGCAGTTCTTC.

The V gene is TRBV3-1, the J gene TRBJ1-1; possibly TRBD1 for D (5 bases). V was pared by 0 bases and J by 0 bases, with 17 bases between. This CDR3 has 18 amino acids. The germline CDR1 and CDR2 sequences are LGHDT and YNNKEL (reference sequence). This CDR3 reads CASSQDQPDSMMNTEAFF. CDR3 bases: TGTGCCAGCAGCCAAGATCAGCCAGACAGCATGATGAACACTGAAGCTTTCTTT.

CDR3 sequence reads: CASTFRGARTEAFF. The CDR3 region has the DNA TGTGCCAGCACCTTTAGGGGGGCGCGCACTGAAGCTTTCTTT. This chain joins TRBV7-2 and TRBJ1-1; a possible D gene is TRBD1 (6 bases). The germline V and J ends were trimmed by 7 bases and 4 bases, with 16 bases remaining between them. The CDR3 contains 14 residues. Germline CDR1 reads SGHTA; CDR2 reads FQGNSA.

The rearrangement joins TRBV10-3 to TRBJ1-1, with D possibly matching TRBD1 (5 bases). Germline lookup yields CDR1 ENHRY and CDR2 SYGVKD. Trimming stripped 0 bases from V and 7 bases from J, with 9 bases between. The length of the CDR3 is 13 residues. The CDR3 region is CAISESIGGEAFF. The CDR3, as DNA: TGTGCCATCAGTGAGTCAATCGGGGGTGAAGCTTTCTTT.

The chain recombines TRBV5-5 with TRBJ2-7; 8 bases fit TRBD1. Germline V gene sequence: CDR1 SGHKS, CDR2 YYEKEE (reference sequence). V dropped 0 bases and J dropped 3; count of bases not matched to a gene: 5. This CDR3 contains 15 residues. The CDR3 nucleotides are TGTGCCAGCAGCTTGGCCCTTGGACAGGGCTACGAGCAGTACTTC. As protein: CASSLALGQGYEQYF.

CDR3 region: CASSQLQGGYNEQFF. The DNA of the CDR3 is TGTGCCAGCAGCCAACTGCAAGGGGGCTACAATGAGCAGTTCTTC. The V gene is TRBV3-1, the J gene TRBJ2-1; weak D call: TRBD1 (6 bases). The CDR3 contains 15 residues. Trimming stripped 2 bases from V and 3 bases from J, with 11 bases between. Germline CDR1 and CDR2: LGHDT and YNNKEL (reference sequence).

This clonotype has just one count. This sequence joins TRBV4-1 and TRBJ2-7; D is uncertain. Per the germline V gene, CDR1 is MGHRA and CDR2 is YSYEKL. With 0 bases removed from V and 2 bases from J, the gap between germline ends came to 11 bases. The CDR3 has 15 residues. The CDR3 spells CASSQEYAATYEQYF. The CDR3 DNA reads as TGCGCCAGCAGCCAAGAGTATGCAGCGACCTACGAGCAGTACTTC.

This chain links TRBV20-1 with TRBJ2-7; 10 positions agree with TRBD1. V gave up 1 base and J gave up 2 bases; unmatched junction bases: 5. Looked up from germline, CDR1 is DFQATT and CDR2 is SNEGSKA (reference sequence). The CDR3 runs to 15 residues. The CDR3 loop is CSARGRDRGAYEQYF. CDR3 nucleotides: TGCAGTGCTAGAGGCCGGGACAGGGGAGCCTACGAGCAGTACTTC.

The chain uses TRBV19 and TRBJ2-5; perhaps TRBD2 as D (6 bases). Germline loops: CDR1 LNHDA, CDR2 SQIVND (reference sequence). There are 16 residues in the CDR3. V was clipped by 8 bases and J by 5 bases, with 24 bases between them. The CDR3 is CASSGELRPDGETQYF. The CDR3, as DNA: TGTGCCAGTTCGGGGGAGCTTAGGCCGGACGGGGAGACCCAGTACTTC.

V usage is TRBV11-2 and J usage is TRBJ2-1; D is ambiguous. V was shortened by 4 bases and J by 7 bases, with 8 bases between the two germline ends. The V gene's germline CDR1 is SGHAT and CDR2 FQNNGV. The CDR3 is 12 residues long. The CDR3 spells CASSSLVNEQFF. The CDR3 DNA reads TGTGCCAGCAGCTCGCTAGTTAATGAGCAGTTCTTC.

The chain uses TRBV29-1 and TRBJ1-2; 7 bases match TRBD1. Germline CDR1 reads SQVTM; CDR2 reads ANQGSEA. Trimming took 7 bases from V and 5 from J; bases not matched to a gene: 13. This CDR3 contains 14 residues. As DNA, the CDR3 is TGCAGCGCTAACCCGGCTGGGACAGCTTATGGCTACACCTTC. Translated: CSANPAGTAYGYTF.

This clonotype was picked up a small number of times. This chain uses TRBV6-1 with TRBJ2-7; D possibly corresponds to TRBD2 (5 bases). The CDR3 has 15 amino acids. V was pared by 3 bases and J by 2 bases, with 14 bases between. CDR1 is MNHNS and CDR2 is SASEGT in the germline V gene. This chain's CDR3 is CASSDGAGGTYEQYF. CDR3 DNA: TGTGCCAGCAGTGATGGTGCGGGTGGAACCTACGAGCAGTACTTC.

This clonotype showed up just once. The chain couples TRBV28 to TRBJ2-7; 7 bases are a match to TRBD2. Germline values: CDR1 MDHEN, CDR2 SYDVKM. The CDR3 has 13 amino acids. The trim removed 5 bases at V and 7 bases at J, leaving 8 bases unmatched. DNA for the CDR3: TGTGCCAGCAGTCCAGCGGGGATAGAGGAGCAGTACTTC. Encoded protein: CASSPAGIEEQYF. Looking up the rest from reference TRBV28 and TRBJ2-7 gives the full variable domain: DVKVTQSSRYLVKRTGEKVFLECVQDMDHENMFWYRQDPGLGLRLIYFSYDVKMKEKGDIPEGYSVSREKKERFSLILESASTNQTSMYLCASSPAGIEEQYFGPGTRLTVT.

The chain uses TRBV4-1 and TRBJ2-1, with 7 bases matching TRBD2. In germline, CDR1 is MGHRA, CDR2 YSYEKL. The CDR3 has 14 residues. V trimming: 2 bases; J trimming: 6 bases; junction bases outside the gene matches: 4. CDR3 loop: CASSQTASGNEQFF. The CDR3, as DNA: TGCGCCAGCAGCCAAACTGCTAGCGGCAATGAGCAGTTCTTC.

The CDR3 spells CASSELGEDTQYF. DNA for the CDR3: TGTGCCAGCAGCGAACTAGGGGAGGATACGCAGTATTTT. The chain is built from TRBV5-4 and TRBJ2-3, with D perhaps matching TRBD1 or TRBD2 (5 bases each). The V gene's germline CDR1 is SGHNT and CDR2 YYREEE (reference sequence). This CDR3 has 13 amino acids. The V and J ends lost 4 bases and 6 bases respectively, with 12 bases between them.

The rearrangement joins TRBV20-1 to TRBJ1-1, with 12 bases fitting TRBD1. The CDR3 consists of 13 residues. Germline trimming cut 5 bases from V and 6 bases from J; bases unmatched to any gene: 4. Germline V gives CDR1 DFQATT, CDR2 SNEGSKA (reference sequence). The CDR3 loop is CSAWDRGRAEAFF. In DNA, the CDR3 is TGCAGTGCTTGGGACAGGGGGCGGGCTGAAGCTTTCTTT.

The rearrangement links TRBV5-1 to TRBJ1-1, with 8 nucleotides matching TRBD1. V was pared by 3 bases and J by 6 bases, with 7 bases of the junction left unmatched. There are 14 residues in the CDR3. Germline V CDR1 and CDR2: SGHRS, YFSETQ. The CDR3 nucleotides are TGCGCCAGCAGCTCGGGGACAGGTCATCCTGAAGCTTTCTTT. Encoded protein: CASSSGTGHPEAFF.

The chain uses TRBV29-1 and TRBJ2-7; tentatively, D is TRBD2 (6 bases). CDR1 and CDR2 (germline): SQVTM, ANQGSEA. This CDR3 spans 13 amino acids. Trimming pared 5 bases from V and 3 bases from J, leaving 14 bases between. The CDR3, as DNA: TGCAGCGTTAAGGACGGGAGTAGCTACGAGCAGTACTTC. This translates into CSVKDGSSYEQYF.

This chain uses TRBV27 with TRBJ1-1; tentatively, D is TRBD1 (5 bases). Trimming took 1 base from V and 0 from J, leaving 12 bases between them. Per germline, CDR1 MNHEY and CDR2 SMNVEV (reference sequence). The CDR3 has 16 residues. In DNA, the CDR3 is TGTGCCAGCAGTTTATTGCCGGGGGACCTGAACACTGAAGCTTTCTTT. Protein: CASSLLPGDLNTEAFF.

This chain uses TRBV30 with TRBJ2-7, with TRBD1 identical over 8 bases. V dropped 2 bases and J dropped 3; count of bases not matched to a gene: 3. The CDR3 has 13 residues. CDR1 is GTSNPN, CDR2 SVGIG, per germline (reference sequence). The CDR3 nucleotides read TGTGCCTGGAGTTCCGGACAGGGCTACGAGCAGTACTTC. Translated: CAWSSGQGYEQYF.

The rearrangement uses TRBV27 and TRBJ2-7, with D hard to call. CDR1 and CDR2 (germline): MNHEY, SMNVEV (reference sequence). Trimming took 2 bases from V and 6 from J, leaving 11 bases between them. The CDR3 is 13 residues long. The CDR3 is CASSLGRSSEQYF. The CDR3, as DNA: TGTGCCAGCAGTTTAGGACGTTCCAGCGAGCAGTACTTC.

The chain joins TRBV27 to TRBJ2-7; 11 nucleotides match TRBD2. Trimming cost V 6 bases and J 7 bases; bases outside gene matches: 8. This CDR3 is built from 14 residues. Germline assignment: CDR1 MNHEY and CDR2 SMNVEV (reference sequence). Here the CDR3 reads CASRPTSGTGEQYF. Written as DNA, the CDR3 is TGTGCCAGCAGGCCGACTAGCGGGACGGGTGAGCAGTACTTC.